This T cell receptor (beta chain) was captured by sequencing in a study of blood T cell repertoires in COVID-19. In the study overall: Both acute and convalescent COVID-19 samples were obtained from the United States, Italy and Spain. The analysed material was cDNA or gDNA that came from T cells, B-cell-depleted T cells, or PBMCs.

Participant reports of clinical history set cohort assignment. Recovered status applied to Cohort 3 donors who had two consecutive negative PCRs. It also applied to those with clearance or with symptom resolution. The count of this clone is one. Method: immunoSEQ multiplex PCR; TCRdb's copy keeps in-frame clones and lacks some. The sample has around 300,000 clones, 80% to 95% seen once. This clonotype was obtained from a woman in her twenties or thirties who had recovered from COVID-19. The sequencing sample was made of PBMCs or T cells enriched from blood (not recorded which).

The CDR3 region is CASSFLQVVGATEAFF. CDR3 nucleotides: TGTGCCAGCAGTTTTCTTCAGGTAGTAGGGGCTACTGAAGCTTTCTTT. The rearrangement joins TRBV27 to TRBJ1-1, with D possibly TRBD1 on 5 matching bases. Deletions cut 3 bases from V and 5 bases from J, with 19 bases between. Germline V lookup: CDR1 MNHEY, CDR2 SMNVEV (reference sequence). The CDR3 spans 16 residues.